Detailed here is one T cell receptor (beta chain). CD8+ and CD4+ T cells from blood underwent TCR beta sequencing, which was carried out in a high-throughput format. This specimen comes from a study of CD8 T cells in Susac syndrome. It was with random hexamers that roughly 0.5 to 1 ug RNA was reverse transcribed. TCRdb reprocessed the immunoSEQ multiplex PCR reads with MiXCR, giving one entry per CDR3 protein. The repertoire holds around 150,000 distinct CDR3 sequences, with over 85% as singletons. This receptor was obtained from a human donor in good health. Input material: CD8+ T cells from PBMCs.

CDR3 residues: CASSPPGQDSNQPQHF. The DNA of the CDR3 is TGTGCCAGCAGCCCCCCAGGACAGGATAGCAATCAGCCCCAGCATTTT. This chain uses TRBV3-1 with TRBJ1-5; 7 bases agree with TRBD1. The CDR3 is 16 residues long. Germline CDR1 and CDR2: LGHDT and YNNKEL (reference sequence). V lost 4 bases and J lost 0; bases outside the gene matches: 6.